Each of the 14 T cell receptor beta chains below was sequenced from the same sample in a study of tumor-infiltrating lymphocytes in primary liver carcinoma. TCR beta cDNA was prepared out of around 460 ng total RNA by means of a constant-region primer. TCR beta libraries came from three nested multiplex PCR rounds using slightly modified ARM-PCR. The first two PCR rounds used TRBV1-TRBV30 forward primers with a C-beta reverse primer, around 10 cycles each. TCRdb recomputed calls from the multiplex PCR reads with MiXCR, one row per CDR3 protein. The data contain around 35,000 distinct CDR3 sequences, roughly 77% of them singletons. Co-extraction of RNA and DNA was performed on roughly 20-34 mg of unsorted bulk tissue. Source material: tumor-adjacent normal liver tissue. The receptors originated from a man in his forties with primary liver carcinoma and hepatitis B virus infection.

This clonotype was picked up one time. The junction does not match germline at one end; this may be a read error. This rearrangement joins TRBV4-2 to TRBJ2-5; D is tentatively TRBD1 or TRBD2 (5 bases each). CDR1 and CDR2 (germline): LGHNA, YNFKEQ. This CDR3 has 15 residues. The DNA of the CDR3 is TGTGACAGCAGCCAAGACCTGGGACCGGTGGAGACCCAGCACTTC. Translation gives CDSSQDLGPVETQHF.

A remark on this clonotype: The junction differs from germline at one of its ends, possibly a read error. The chain links TRBV5-1 to TRBJ2-1, with 9 bases lining up with TRBD1. CDR1 is SGHRS, CDR2 YFSETQ, per germline. The CDR3 covers 15 residues. The CDR3 coding sequence is TGCGCCAGCAGCTTCGCCGGGACAGGGCCCCTTGAGCAGCTCTTC. Translating it yields CASSFAGTGPLEQLF.

On this clonotype: The junction departs from germline at one end; a sequencing error may be responsible. The chain is built from TRBV30 and TRBJ1-1, with D maybe TRBD1 (5 bases). Germline loops: CDR1 GTSNPN, CDR2 SVGIG (reference sequence). The CDR3 loop spans 13 amino acids. DNA for the CDR3: TGTGCTTGGAGCCTCTTCGAGGGGATTGAAGCTTTCTTT. This translates into CAWSLFEGIEAFF.

To note about this clonotype: A read error may produce the germline difference seen at one junction end. The chain has TRBV4-2 and TRBJ2-1; tentatively, D is TRBD1 or TRBD2 (6 bases each). The germline gives CDR1 LGHNA, CDR2 YNFKEQ. The CDR3 covers 16 residues. The DNA of the CDR3 is TGTGTCAGCAGCCACGCCGGGGGACATGGGAACAACGAGCAGTTCTTC. This encodes CVSSHAGGHGNNEQFF.

This clonotype is labeled as medium-sized. The V and J genes are TRBV6-2 or TRBV6-3 and TRBJ2-7; D may be TRBD1 or TRBD2 (5 bases each). The CDR3 consists of 13 residues. Germline CDR1 and CDR2: MNHEY and SVGEGT. Trimming took 4 bases from V and 5 from J, leaving 12 bases between them. CDR3 protein: CASSLGETNEQYF. CDR3 nucleotides: TGTGCCAGCAGTTTAGGGGAGACAAACGAGCAGTACTTC.

This clonotype has a single count. The chain joins TRBV6-2 or TRBV6-3 to TRBJ2-1; 7 nucleotides line up with TRBD2. Germline CDR1 reads MNHEY; CDR2 reads SVGEGT. Trimming at V came to 5 bases and at J to 11 bases, leaving 15 bases not matched to a gene. CDR3 length: 15 residues. The CDR3 loop reads CASSTSATLSGKQFF. The CDR3 nucleotides are TGTGCCAGCAGTACTAGCGCTACATTGAGTGGGAAGCAGTTCTTC.

In regard to this clonotype: Germline is not matched at one junction end, which may reflect a read error. This chain's CDR3 is CAISLVGVTWSNQPLHF. CDR3 DNA sequence: TGTGCCATCAGCTTAGTAGGGGTAACATGGAGCAATCAGCCCCTGCATTTT. The chain is built from TRBV11-2 and TRBJ1-5; D is perhaps TRBD1 (5 bases). The CDR3 contains 17 residues. Germline-derived CDR1 and CDR2 are SGHAT and FQNNGV.

About this clonotype itself: At one of its ends the junction is not consistent with the germline gene, which may arise from a read error. The chain is built from TRBV5-1 and TRBJ2-7; 8 bases align to TRBD1. CDR3 size: 15 residues. Germline-derived CDR1 and CDR2 are SGHRS and YFSETQ. The CDR3 spells CTSSSRTGYFAEQYF. CDR3 bases: TGCACCAGCAGTAGTCGGACAGGGTATTTTGCCGAGCAGTACTTC.

About this clonotype itself: This CDR3 is missing its conserved last phenylalanine or tryptophan, likely due to a read error. This sequence joins TRBV4-1 and TRBJ2-2; D is possibly TRBD2 (6 bases). The CDR3 has 16 residues. Germline CDR1 reads MGHRA; CDR2 reads YSYEKL. CDR3 coding DNA: TGCACCAGCAGCCAAGATGGGGGGAGATGGGGCGGGCAGCTGTTTTTA. It translates to CTSSQDGGRWGGQLFL.

Regarding this clonotype: No conserved phenylalanine or tryptophan is present at the end of the CDR3, so a read error is the likely explanation. The V call is TRBV5-1, the J call TRBJ2-5; the match to TRBD2 covers 9 bases. V lost 5 bases, J lost 5 bases, and 10 bases stayed unmatched. The CDR3 covers 15 residues. Germline CDR1 and CDR2: SGHRS and YFSETQ. DNA for the CDR3: TGCGCCAGCAGTCCGGATAGCGGGAGTCATGAGACCCAGTACTTA. As protein: CASSPDSGSHETQYL.

The sample holds many counts of this clonotype. V usage is TRBV11-2 and J usage is TRBJ1-2; unclear D gene. CDR1 and CDR2 (germline): SGHAT, FQNNGV. Deletions cut 0 bases from V and 4 bases from J, with 6 bases between. This CDR3 has 13 amino acids. CDR3: CASSLDGLYGYTF. CDR3 DNA sequence: TGTGCCAGCAGCTTAGACGGCCTCTATGGCTACACCTTC.

In the case of this clonotype: Here the CDR3 omits its conserved ending phenylalanine or tryptophan, so a read error is the likely source. This chain links TRBV28 with TRBJ1-5; 9 bases match TRBD1. The germline V gene encodes CDR1 MDHEN and CDR2 SYDVKM. Trimming removed 10 bases from V and 4 bases from J; junction bases left unmatched: 8. This CDR3 has 14 residues. The CDR3 is CAIWDRDGNQPQHY. DNA for the CDR3: TGTGCCATCTGGGACAGGGATGGTAATCAGCCCCAGCATTAT.

A word on this clonotype: A junction boundary mismatches the germline segment, possibly from a read error. The chain joins TRBV6-6 to TRBJ2-1; 9 nucleotides align to TRBD1. CDR3 size: 17 residues. The V gene's germline CDR1 is MNHNY and CDR2 SVGAGI (reference sequence). CDR3 region: CASSYSVGQGIHNGQFF. In DNA form, the CDR3 reads TGTGCCAGCAGTTACTCTGTGGGACAGGGCATACACAATGGGCAGTTCTTC.

The rearrangement joins TRBV29-1 to TRBJ2-1, with D hard to call. This CDR3 contains 13 residues. V dropped 3 bases and J dropped 2 bases, with 8 bases sitting between them. CDR1 is SQVTM and CDR2 is ANQGSEA in the germline V gene. The CDR3 protein is CSVEDGPYNEQFF. In DNA form, the CDR3 reads TGCAGCGTTGAGGATGGACCCTACAATGAGCAGTTCTTC.